This passage covers 20 T cell receptor beta chains from one sample sequenced in a study of T cells after yellow fever vaccination (dated by TCRdb to the late 2010s). The library was prepared using 5' RACE. Instrument on record: Illumina NovaSeq 6000. TCRdb passed the public sequencing reads through fastp at Q25 and MiXCR, retaining productive beta sequences. Rows with one shared CDR3 protein collapse into an entry with the most common genes and DNA. The sample table records more than 300,000 distinct CDR3 sequences; about 10% of these occur just once. The biggest ten clones account for around 3.2% of the sample. This specimen's treatment or condition label, interpreted: live attenuated yellow fever vaccine strain. The source material was CD4+ T cells sorted from PBMCs, sampled 45 days after the yellow fever booster vaccination. The receptors derive from a man aged 18 to 29 who received the YFV17D yellow fever vaccine.

This clonotype was detected a few times. This sequence joins TRBV20-1 and TRBJ2-2, with no clear D. The CDR3 has 12 residues. Germline-derived CDR1 and CDR2 are DFQATT and SNEGSKA (reference sequence). V was shortened by 8 bases and J by 8 bases, with 15 bases between the two germline ends. In DNA form, the CDR3 reads TGCAGTACCTCGGCCCGTGCGGGGGAGCTGTTTTTT. Its protein product is CSTSARAGELFF.

This clonotype was observed a handful of times. The chain carries TRBV6-5 and TRBJ2-7, with D maybe TRBD2 (6 bases). The V end lost 4 bases, the J end lost 3 bases, and 19 bases lay between the germline ends. CDR1 and CDR2 (germline): MNHEY, SVGAGI. This CDR3 region has 16 residues. The CDR3 sequence is CASSSTGTGVGYEQYF. The CDR3, as DNA: TGTGCCAGCAGTTCCACCGGGACGGGGGTAGGCTACGAGCAGTACTTC.

This clonotype has only a few counts. This chain links TRBV5-1 with TRBJ1-6; D unclear. The CDR3 runs 15 residues. Trimming left V 3 bases short and J 6 bases short, with 13 bases between. Per germline, CDR1 SGHRS and CDR2 YFSETQ. The CDR3 spells CASSYLGGRNSPLHF. DNA of the CDR3: TGCGCCAGCAGCTACCTGGGCGGGCGTAATTCACCCCTCCACTTT.

This clonotype was detected many times. The genes are TRBV7-2 and TRBJ2-5; 12 positions match TRBD2. CDR3 length: 16 residues. Germline V gene lookup returns CDR1 SGHTA and CDR2 FQGNSA. With 5 bases clipped from V and 1 base from J, the junction kept 5 bases outside the gene matches. The CDR3 sequence: CASSLGLAGSQETQYF. DNA for the CDR3: TGTGCCAGCAGCCTTGGACTAGCGGGGAGCCAAGAGACCCAGTACTTC.

V and J are TRBV11-2 and TRBJ1-6, with 8 bases that match TRBD1. The trim removed 7 bases at V and 9 bases at J, leaving 8 bases unmatched. Germline V gene sequence: CDR1 SGHAT, CDR2 FQNNGV. The CDR3 totals 14 residues. The CDR3 sequence is CASNRDRISSPLHF. The CDR3 nucleotides read TGTGCCAGCAACCGGGACAGGATAAGTTCACCCCTCCACTTT.

This chain connects TRBV24-1 to TRBJ1-5; 9 bases are shared with TRBD1. This CDR3 has 14 residues. Germline CDR1 KGHDR, CDR2 SFDVKD. V gave up 4 bases and J gave up 6 bases; unmatched junction bases: 3. For the CDR3, the DNA is TGTGCCACCAGTGACCCGGGACAGGGTCAGCCCCAGCATTTT. Translated, it gives CATSDPGQGQPQHF.

This clonotype was seen only a few times. This chain joins TRBV7-9 and TRBJ2-3, with 16 bases lining up with TRBD2. The CDR3 length is 18 residues. V gave up 5 bases and J gave up 1 base; unmatched junction bases: 6. CDR1 and CDR2 (germline): SEHNR, FQNEAQ (reference sequence). The CDR3 coding sequence is TGTGCCAGCAGCACCGCCGGGACTAGCGGGGGGGGCACAGATACGCAGTATTTT. It translates to CASSTAGTSGGGTDTQYF.

V usage is TRBV6-5 and J usage is TRBJ2-2; D may match TRBD1 or TRBD2 (7 bases each). The germline V gene encodes CDR1 MNHEY and CDR2 SVGAGI. The V end lost 0 bases, the J end lost 0 bases, and 11 bases lay between the germline ends. The CDR3 spans 17 residues. Here the CDR3 reads CASSYSQGTTNTGELFF. CDR3 nucleotide sequence: TGTGCCAGCAGTTACTCACAGGGGACTACGAACACCGGGGAGCTGTTTTTT.

There are many counts of this clonotype. This chain joins TRBV4-3 and TRBJ2-1; TRBD1 aligns across 7 bases. CDR3 length: 13 residues. Germline lookup yields CDR1 LGHNA and CDR2 YSLEER. V dropped 6 bases and J dropped 6; count of bases not matched to a gene: 5. The CDR3 bases are TGCGCCAGCAGGTACAGGGGTAGCAATGAGCAGTTCTTC. Translation: CASRYRGSNEQFF.

The table lists this clonotype with many counts. At one end, the junction sequence differs from germline, possibly due to a read error. J is TRBJ2-1 and V is TRBV5-1; TRBD2 matches 8 bases. Germline CDR1 is SGHRS and CDR2 is YFSETQ. The CDR3 is 14 amino acids. This CDR3 reads CASSLGLAGSPGVF. The CDR3 DNA is TGCGCCAGCAGCTTGGGGCTAGCGGGCTCTCCAGGGGTCTTC.

This clonotype was detected a few times. The chain joins TRBV6-6 to TRBJ2-1; 10 nucleotides align to TRBD2. Germline CDR1 and CDR2: MNHNY and SVGAGI (reference sequence). The CDR3 contains 15 residues. Trimming removed 4 bases from V and 6 bases from J; junction bases left unmatched: 6. The CDR3 coding sequence is TGTGCCAGCAGTTCGAGCGGGGGGGCCGTCAATGAGCAGTTCTTC. Its translation is CASSSSGGAVNEQFF.

This rearrangement joins TRBV6-5 to TRBJ2-5, with 10 bases aligning to TRBD1. With 7 bases clipped from V and 2 bases from J, the junction kept 7 bases outside the gene matches. CDR1 is MNHEY and CDR2 is SVGAGI in the germline V gene. The length of the CDR3 is 15 residues. The CDR3 region has the DNA TGTGCCAGCACCCCGGGACAGGGGAGTCAAGAGACCCAGTACTTC. Residues: CASTPGQGSQETQYF.

This clonotype was counted only a few times. V and J are TRBV20-1 and TRBJ1-2; D is possibly TRBD1 (6 bases). The germline CDR1 and CDR2 sequences are DFQATT and SNEGSKA (reference sequence). The CDR3 runs 14 residues. The CDR3 protein is CRGFTGFVMSGYTF. For the CDR3, the DNA is TGCAGGGGATTTACAGGGTTCGTCATGTCAGGCTACACCTTC.

This clonotype was observed at least ten times. The chain recombines TRBV15 with TRBJ2-5; D gene uncertain. CDR1 and CDR2 (germline): LNHNV, YYDKDF (reference sequence). The CDR3 is 14 amino acids. V was shortened by 4 bases and J by 5 bases, with 14 bases between the two germline ends. In nucleotides, the CDR3 is TGTGCCACCAGCAAGGGTTTGTGGCTGGAGACCCAGTACTTC. It codes for CATSKGLWLETQYF.

This clonotype was picked up a small number of times. CDR3 region: CASSDPASTVNIQYF. In DNA form, the CDR3 reads TGCGCCAGCAGTGATCCTGCGTCGACTGTAAACATTCAGTACTTC. The gene calls are TRBV10-2 and TRBJ2-4; D remains ambiguous. Deletions cut 3 bases from V and 6 bases from J, with 15 bases between. The germline V gene encodes CDR1 WSHSY and CDR2 SAAADI. This CDR3 has 15 residues.

In its sample, this clonotype was seen many times. This chain uses TRBV6-2 or TRBV6-3 with TRBJ2-7; D gene unclear. Germline-derived CDR1 and CDR2 are MNHEY and SVGEGT. Trimming removed 2 bases from V and 2 bases from J, with 7 bases in between. The CDR3 length is 13 residues. CDR3 residues: CASSYRWAYEQYF. As DNA, the CDR3 is TGTGCCAGCAGTTACAGGTGGGCCTACGAGCAGTACTTC.

This clonotype was recorded a few times. The chain carries TRBV7-3 and TRBJ2-3, with D unresolved. V gave up 0 bases and J gave up 2 bases, with 6 bases separating them. The CDR3 runs to 14 residues. Germline V CDR1 and CDR2: SGHTA, FQGTGA. The chain's CDR3 is CASSLTADTDTQYF. CDR3 nucleotide sequence: TGTGCCAGCAGCTTAACAGCAGACACAGATACGCAGTATTTT.

This clonotype showed up many times. The chain uses TRBV5-5 and TRBJ2-1; a weak D match, TRBD2 (7 bases). V dropped 2 bases and J dropped 4 bases, with 13 bases sitting between them. The CDR3 extends over 15 amino acids. Germline CDR1 SGHKS, CDR2 YYEKEE (reference sequence). CDR3 loop: CASSFVRGPYNEQFF. In DNA form, the CDR3 reads TGTGCCAGCAGCTTTGTGCGGGGGCCATACAATGAGCAGTTCTTC.

The sample holds a few counts of this clonotype. This chain links TRBV9 with TRBJ2-1; no firm D call. Germline V gene data show CDR1 as SGDLS and CDR2 as YYNGEE. The CDR3 is 15 residues long. Trimming pared 0 bases from V and 9 bases from J, leaving 16 bases between. CDR3 loop: CASSVGVGGLGEQFF. In DNA, the CDR3 is TGTGCCAGCAGCGTAGGTGTTGGCGGTTTAGGTGAGCAGTTCTTC.

This clonotype has a handful of counts. V usage is TRBV9 and J usage is TRBJ2-3, with 14 nucleotides matching TRBD2. Germline CDR1 is SGDLS and CDR2 is YYNGEE. The V segment lost 1 base and the J segment 10 bases; nucleotides outside the gene matches: 5. The CDR3 has 15 residues. CDR3 region: CASSVQGLAGVPQYF. The CDR3 bases are TGTGCCAGCAGCGTACAGGGACTAGCGGGGGTTCCGCAGTATTTT.